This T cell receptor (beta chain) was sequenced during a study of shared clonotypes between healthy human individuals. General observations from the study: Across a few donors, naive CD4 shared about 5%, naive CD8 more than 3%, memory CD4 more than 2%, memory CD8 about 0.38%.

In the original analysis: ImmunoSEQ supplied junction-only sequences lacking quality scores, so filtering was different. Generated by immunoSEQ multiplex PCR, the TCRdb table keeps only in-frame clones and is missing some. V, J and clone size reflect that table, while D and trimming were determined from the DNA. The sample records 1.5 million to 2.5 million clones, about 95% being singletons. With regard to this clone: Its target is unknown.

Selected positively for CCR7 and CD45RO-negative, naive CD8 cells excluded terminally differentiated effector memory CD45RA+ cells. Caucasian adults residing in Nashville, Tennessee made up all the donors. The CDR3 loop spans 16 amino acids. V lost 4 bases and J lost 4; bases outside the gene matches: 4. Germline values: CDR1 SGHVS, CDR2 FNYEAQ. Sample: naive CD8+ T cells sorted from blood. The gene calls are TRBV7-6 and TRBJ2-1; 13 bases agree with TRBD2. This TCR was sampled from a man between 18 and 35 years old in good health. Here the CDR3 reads CASSSWTSGGYNEQFF. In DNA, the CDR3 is TGTGCCAGCAGCTCCTGGACTAGCGGGGGATACAATGAGCAGTTCTTC.